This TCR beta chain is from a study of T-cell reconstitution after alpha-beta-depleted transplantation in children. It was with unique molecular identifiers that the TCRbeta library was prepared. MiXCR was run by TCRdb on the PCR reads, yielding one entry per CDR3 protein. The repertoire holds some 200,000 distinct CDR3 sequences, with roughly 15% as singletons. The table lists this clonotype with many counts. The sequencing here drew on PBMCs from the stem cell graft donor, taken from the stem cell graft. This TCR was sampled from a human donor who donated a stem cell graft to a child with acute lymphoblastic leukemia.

Written as DNA, the CDR3 is TGTGCCAGCAGTTCCTTACCCGGGACTAGCGGCAACAATGAGCAGTTCTTC. Its translation is CASSSLPGTSGNNEQFF. This chain joins TRBV6-5 and TRBJ2-1, with TRBD2 matching 11 bases. CDR1 and CDR2 from the germline V gene are MNHEY and SVGAGI. The CDR3 is 17 amino acids. V dropped 4 bases and J dropped 5; count of bases not matched to a gene: 10.